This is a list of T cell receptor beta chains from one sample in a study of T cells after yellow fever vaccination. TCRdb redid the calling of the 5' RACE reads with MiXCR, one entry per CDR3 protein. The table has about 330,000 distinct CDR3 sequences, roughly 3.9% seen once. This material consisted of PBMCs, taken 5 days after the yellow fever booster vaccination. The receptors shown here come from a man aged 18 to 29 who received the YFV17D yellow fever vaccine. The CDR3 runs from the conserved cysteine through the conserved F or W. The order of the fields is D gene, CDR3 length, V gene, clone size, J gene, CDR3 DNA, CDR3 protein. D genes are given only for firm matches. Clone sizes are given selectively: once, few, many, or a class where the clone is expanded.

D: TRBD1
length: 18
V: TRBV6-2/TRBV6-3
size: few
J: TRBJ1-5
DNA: TGTGCCAGCAGTTACACACCATCAGGGGGAGTTGACAATCAGCCCCAGCATTTT
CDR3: CASSYTPSGGVDNQPQHF

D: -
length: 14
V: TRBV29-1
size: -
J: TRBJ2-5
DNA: TGCAGCGTTGTGGGGGGACGGGGGGCGGAGACCCAGTACTTC
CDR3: CSVVGGRGAETQYF

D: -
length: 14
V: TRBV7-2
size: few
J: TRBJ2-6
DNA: TGTGCCATCAAGGGTGGCTCTGGGGCCAACGTCCTGACTTTC
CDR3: CAIKGGSGANVLTF

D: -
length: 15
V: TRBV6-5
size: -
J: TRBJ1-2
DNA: TGTGCCAGCATCCCACGGGAGGGTCAACCGGATGGCTACACCTTC
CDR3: CASIPREGQPDGYTF

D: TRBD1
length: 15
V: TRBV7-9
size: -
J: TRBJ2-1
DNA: TGTGCCAGCAGTCGGACAGGGCCAGGCGGTAATGAGCAGTTCTTC
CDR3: CASSRTGPGGNEQFF

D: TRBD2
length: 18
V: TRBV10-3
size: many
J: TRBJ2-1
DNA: TGTGCCATCAAGTCGGTTCCTAGCGGGGGGGCATCGTACAATGAGCAGTTCTTC
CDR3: CAIKSVPSGGASYNEQFF

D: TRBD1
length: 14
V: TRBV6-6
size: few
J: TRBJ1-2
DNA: TGTGCCAGCAGGAGGGACAGGGGTACCTATGGCTACACCTTC
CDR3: CASRRDRGTYGYTF

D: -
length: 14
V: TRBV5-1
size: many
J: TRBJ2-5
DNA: TGCGCCAGCAGCCCCGGACCTACATGGGAGACCCAGTACTTC
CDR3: CASSPGPTWETQYF

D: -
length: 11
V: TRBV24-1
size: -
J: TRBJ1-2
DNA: TGTGCCACCAGTGAGGCGAATGGCTACACCTTC
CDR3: CATSEANGYTF

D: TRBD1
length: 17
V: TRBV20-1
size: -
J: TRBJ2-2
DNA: TGCAGTGCTAGGGACCCGGGACAGGGGGCCCACACCGGGGAGCTGTTTTTT
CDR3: CSARDPGQGAHTGELFF

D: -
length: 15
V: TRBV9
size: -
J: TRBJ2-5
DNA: TGTGCCAGCAGCCGAGCTCAAGGGGGGGGAGAGACCCAGTACTTC
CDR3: CASSRAQGGGETQYF

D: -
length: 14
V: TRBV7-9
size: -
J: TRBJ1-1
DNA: TGTGCCAGCAGCTTAGGCAGCGGGGGGGCTGAAGCTTTCTTT
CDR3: CASSLGSGGAEAFF

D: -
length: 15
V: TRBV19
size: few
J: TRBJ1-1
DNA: TGTGCCAGTACCATGCCAGGGGAGGGGAGCACTGAAGCTTTCTTT
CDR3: CASTMPGEGSTEAFF

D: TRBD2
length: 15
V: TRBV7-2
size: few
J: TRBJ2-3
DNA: TGTGCCAGCAGCTTCGGCAGCGGGGGGGCCGGTACGCAGTATTTT
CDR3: CASSFGSGGAGTQYF

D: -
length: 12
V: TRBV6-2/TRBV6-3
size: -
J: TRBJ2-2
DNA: -
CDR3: CARSYWCGELFF

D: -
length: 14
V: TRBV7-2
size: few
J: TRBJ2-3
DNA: TGTGCCAGCAGCTTAGCACTAGGGGCAGATACGCAGTATTTT
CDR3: CASSLALGADTQYF

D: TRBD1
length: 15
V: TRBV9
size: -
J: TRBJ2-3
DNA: TGTGCCAGCAGCGTCAGACAGGGATGCACAGATACGCTGTATTTT
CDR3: CASSVRQGCTDTLYF

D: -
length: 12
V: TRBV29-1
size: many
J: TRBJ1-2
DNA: TGCAGCGTGGGGGACGGTAACTATGGCTACACCTTC
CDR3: CSVGDGNYGYTF

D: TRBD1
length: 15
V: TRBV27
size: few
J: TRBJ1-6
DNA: TGTGCCAGCAGGACGGGGGGACAGTATAATTCACCCCTCCACTTT
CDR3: CASRTGGQYNSPLHF

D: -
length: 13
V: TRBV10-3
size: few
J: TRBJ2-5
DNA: TGTGCCTCACGCCGGGCAGAACAAGAGACCCAGTACTTC
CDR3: CASRRAEQETQYF

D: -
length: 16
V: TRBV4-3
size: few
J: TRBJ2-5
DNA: TGCGCCAGCAGCCGCCCTCCGGGACAATTTTATGAGACCCAGTACTTC
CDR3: CASSRPPGQFYETQYF

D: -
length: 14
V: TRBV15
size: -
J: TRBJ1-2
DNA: TGTGCCACCAGCACCATACAGAGACCTTATGGCTACACCTTC
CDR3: CATSTIQRPYGYTF

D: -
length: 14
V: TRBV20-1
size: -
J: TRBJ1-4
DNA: TGCAGTGCCAGTGACGCAGCGTCAAATGAAAAACTGTTTTTT
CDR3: CSASDAASNEKLFF

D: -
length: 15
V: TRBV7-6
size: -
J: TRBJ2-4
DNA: TGTGCCAGCAGCGTGGGACCAGGAGCCAAAAACATTCAGTACTTC
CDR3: CASSVGPGAKNIQYF

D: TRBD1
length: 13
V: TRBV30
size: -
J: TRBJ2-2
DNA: TGTGCCTGGAGTCTCAGGGGGTACGGGGAGCTGTTTTTT
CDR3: CAWSLRGYGELFF

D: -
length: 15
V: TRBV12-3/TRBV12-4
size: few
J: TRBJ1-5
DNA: TGTGCCAGCAGTCCGCAACAGGGATTCAATCAGCCCCAGCATTTT
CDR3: CASSPQQGFNQPQHF

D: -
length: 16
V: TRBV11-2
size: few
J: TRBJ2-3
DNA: TGTGCCAGCAGCTTAATGATGATGGGGGCGGCAGATACGCAGTATTTT
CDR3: CASSLMMMGAADTQYF

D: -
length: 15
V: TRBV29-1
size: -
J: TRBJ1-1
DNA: TGCAGCGTTGAAAGTAGGGGTCAGGTGAACACTGAAGCTTTCTTT
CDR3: CSVESRGQVNTEAFF

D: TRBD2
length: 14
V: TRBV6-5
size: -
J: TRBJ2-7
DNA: TGTGCCAGCAGGGACGGGACTAGCGCTTACGAGCAGTACTTC
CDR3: CASRDGTSAYEQYF

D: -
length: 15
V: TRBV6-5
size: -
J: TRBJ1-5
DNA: TGTGCCAGCAGTAACCGACAGTATAGCAATCAGCCCCAGCATTTT
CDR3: CASSNRQYSNQPQHF

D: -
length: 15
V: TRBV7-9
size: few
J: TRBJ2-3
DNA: TGTGCCAGCAGCCAGGCTGGGCGGAGCACAGATACGCAGTATTTT
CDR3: CASSQAGRSTDTQYF

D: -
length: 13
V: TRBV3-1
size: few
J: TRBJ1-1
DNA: TGTGCCAGCAGCCAAGAGGTGGAGGCTGAAGCTTTCTTT
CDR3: CASSQEVEAEAFF

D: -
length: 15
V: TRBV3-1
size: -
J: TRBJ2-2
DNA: TGTGCCAGCAGCCAAGATACAGGTGGGACCGGGGAGCTGTTTTTT
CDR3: CASSQDTGGTGELFF

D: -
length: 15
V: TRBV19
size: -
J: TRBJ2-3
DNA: TGTGCCAGTAGTCCCCGGGACATCCTCACAGATACGCAGTATTTT
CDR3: CASSPRDILTDTQYF

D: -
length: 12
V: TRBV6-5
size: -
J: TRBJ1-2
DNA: TGTGCCAGCAGTTTCCGGACGGGTGGCTACACCTTC
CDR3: CASSFRTGGYTF

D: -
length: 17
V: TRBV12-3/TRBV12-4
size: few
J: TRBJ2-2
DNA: TGTGCCAGCAGTAGCATCAGCTACTTCTTGGTCACCGGGGAGCTGTTTTTT
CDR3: CASSSISYFLVTGELFF

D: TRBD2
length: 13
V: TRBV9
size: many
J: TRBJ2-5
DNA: TGTGCCAGCAGCGCTAGCGGGGCGGAGACCCAGTACTTC
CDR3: CASSASGAETQYF

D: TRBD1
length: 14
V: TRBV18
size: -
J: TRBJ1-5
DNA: TGTGCCTCCCAAGGACAGGTTAGCAATCAGCCCCAGCATTTT
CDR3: CASQGQVSNQPQHF

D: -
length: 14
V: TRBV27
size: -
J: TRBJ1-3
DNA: TGTGCCAGCAGTTTAGTTCCGTACGGAAACACCATATATTTT
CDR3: CASSLVPYGNTIYF

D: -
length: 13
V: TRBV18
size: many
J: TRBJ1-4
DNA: TGTGCCAGCTCAGTGGGTTCCGGTGAAAAACTGTTTTTT
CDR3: CASSVGSGEKLFF

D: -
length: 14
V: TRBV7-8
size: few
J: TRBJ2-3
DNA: TGTGCCAGCAGCTTTCGTGACCTAACAGATACGCAGTATTTT
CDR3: CASSFRDLTDTQYF

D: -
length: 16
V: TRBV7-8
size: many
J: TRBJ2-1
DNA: TGTGCCAGCAGCCCGCATTATTCCGGGACTTTAAATGAGCAGTTCTTC
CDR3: CASSPHYSGTLNEQFF

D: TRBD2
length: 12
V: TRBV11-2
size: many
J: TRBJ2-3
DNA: TGTGCCAGCAGGGGTAGCGGGGCCACGCAGTATTTT
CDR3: CASRGSGATQYF

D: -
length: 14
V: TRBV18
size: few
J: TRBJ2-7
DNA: TGTGCCAGCTCACCAAGACAGGCTACCTACGAGCAGTACTTC
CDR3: CASSPRQATYEQYF

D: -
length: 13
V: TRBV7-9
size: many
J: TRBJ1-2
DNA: TGTGCCAGCAGTTTGGACGGCTTCGGTGGCTACACCTTC
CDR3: CASSLDGFGGYTF

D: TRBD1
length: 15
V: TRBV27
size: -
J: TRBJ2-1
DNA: TGTGCCAGCAGTGCCCCGAGACAGGGGGCCTATGAGCAGTTCTTC
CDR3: CASSAPRQGAYEQFF

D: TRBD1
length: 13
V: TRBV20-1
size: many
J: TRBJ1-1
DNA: TGCAGTGCTCTCTTGGACAGGGGCACTGAAGCTTTCTTT
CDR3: CSALLDRGTEAFF

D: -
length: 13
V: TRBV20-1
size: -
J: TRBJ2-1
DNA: TGCAGTGCCGTCGGGGGGCACTGGAGTGAGCAGTTCTTC
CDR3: CSAVGGHWSEQFF

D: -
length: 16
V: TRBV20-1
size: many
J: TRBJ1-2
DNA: TGCAGTGCTAGAGCCACCCTTACGGCTTACGAACGAGGCTACACCTTC
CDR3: CSARATLTAYERGYTF

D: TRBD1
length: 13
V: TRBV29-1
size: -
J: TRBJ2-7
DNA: TGCAGCGTTGTACCGGGACAGGGCTACGAGCAGTACTTC
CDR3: CSVVPGQGYEQYF

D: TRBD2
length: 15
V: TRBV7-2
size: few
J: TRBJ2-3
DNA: TGTGCCAGCAGCTTGCTAGCGGGGGCCGTAGATACGCAGTATTTT
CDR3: CASSLLAGAVDTQYF